This T cell receptor (beta chain) was documented in a study of blood T cell repertoires in COVID-19. Across the whole study: COVID-19 samples, acute and convalescent, were from the United States, Italy and Spain. PBMCs, B-cell-depleted T cells, or T cells were the source of the cDNA or gDNA that made up the material.

In the authors' workflow: Amplification of reference gene primers provided the estimated nucleated cell counts. Measured with immunoSEQ multiplex PCR; TCRdb has only the in-frame clones, and not every one. V, J and clone size derive from that table, while D and trimming were established from the DNA sequence. Here the sample spans about 140,000 clones, around 73% being singletons. The CDR3 is 15 amino acids. Germline CDR1 reads KGHDR; CDR2 reads SFDVKD. V dropped 5 bases and J dropped 5; count of bases not matched to a gene: 8. The V gene is TRBV24-1, the J gene TRBJ1-1, with 9 bases that match TRBD1. This clonotype was obtained from a man aged 60 to 75 who had recovered from COVID-19. The sequenced sample consisted of peripheral blood. DNA for the CDR3: TGTGCCACCAGTGCGGGGACAGGGCGGTGGACTGAAGCTTTCTTT. Translated: CATSAGTGRWTEAFF.